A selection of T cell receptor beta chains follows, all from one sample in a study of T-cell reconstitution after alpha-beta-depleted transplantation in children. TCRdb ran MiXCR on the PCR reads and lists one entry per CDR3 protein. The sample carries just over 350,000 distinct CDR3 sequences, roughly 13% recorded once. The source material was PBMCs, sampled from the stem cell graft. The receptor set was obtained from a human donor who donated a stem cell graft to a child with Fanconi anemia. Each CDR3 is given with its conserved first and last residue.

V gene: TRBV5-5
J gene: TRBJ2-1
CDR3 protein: CASRTASSYNEQFF

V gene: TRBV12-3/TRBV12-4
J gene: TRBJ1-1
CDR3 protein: CASTTGRLNTEAFF

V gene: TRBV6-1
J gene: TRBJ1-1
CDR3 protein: CASIPRQGYTEAFF

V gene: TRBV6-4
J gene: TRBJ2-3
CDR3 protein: CASSTLPFGLAGTDTQYF

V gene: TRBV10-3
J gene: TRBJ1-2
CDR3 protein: CAISTRDRNYGYTF

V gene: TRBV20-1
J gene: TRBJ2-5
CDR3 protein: CSATNPRPANQETQYF

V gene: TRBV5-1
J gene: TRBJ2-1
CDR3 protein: CASSSLRSSGLIYNEQFF

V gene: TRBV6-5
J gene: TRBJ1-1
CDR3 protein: CASSYSPGGTEAFF

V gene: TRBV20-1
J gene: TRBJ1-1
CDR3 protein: CSAARGAAEAFF

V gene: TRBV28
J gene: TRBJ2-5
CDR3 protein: CASSFFRTGVQETQYF

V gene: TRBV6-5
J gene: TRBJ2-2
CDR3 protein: CASSSDRGGELFF

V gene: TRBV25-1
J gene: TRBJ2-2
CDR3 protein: CASSERDPLFTGELFF

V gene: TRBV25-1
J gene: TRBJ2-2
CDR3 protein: CASSEMTGKRGDTGELFF

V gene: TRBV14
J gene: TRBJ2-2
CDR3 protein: CASSQDLRRNTGELFF

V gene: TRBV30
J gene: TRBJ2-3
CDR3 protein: CAWSVRQADTQYF

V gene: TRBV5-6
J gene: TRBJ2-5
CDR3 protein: CASSFPGSSGKTQYF

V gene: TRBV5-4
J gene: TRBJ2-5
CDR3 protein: CASSLGFSGALGTQYF

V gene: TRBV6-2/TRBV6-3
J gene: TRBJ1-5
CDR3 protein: CASSPYRGGQPQHF

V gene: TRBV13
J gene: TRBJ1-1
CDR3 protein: CASSPGPLTEAFF

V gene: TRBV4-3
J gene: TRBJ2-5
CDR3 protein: CASSQDLNSEYQETQYF

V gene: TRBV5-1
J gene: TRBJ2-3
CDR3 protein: CASRSGEGQADTQYF

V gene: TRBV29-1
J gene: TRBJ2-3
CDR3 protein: CSVDTGEDTQYF

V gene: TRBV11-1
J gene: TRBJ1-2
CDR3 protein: CIGWGNGYTF

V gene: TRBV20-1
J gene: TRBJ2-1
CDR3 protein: CSAPTGADLNEQFF

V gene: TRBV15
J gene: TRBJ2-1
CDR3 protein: CATTSGQGLSYEQFF

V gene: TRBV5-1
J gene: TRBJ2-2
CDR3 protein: CASSLPRSPGELFF

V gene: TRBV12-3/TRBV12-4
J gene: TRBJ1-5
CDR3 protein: CASSPARVF

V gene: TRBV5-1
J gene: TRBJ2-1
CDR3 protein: CASSLTGETFYNEQFF

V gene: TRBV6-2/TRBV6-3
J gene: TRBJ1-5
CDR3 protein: CASKEGPQPQHF

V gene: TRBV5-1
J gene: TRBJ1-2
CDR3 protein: CASSGLQGTYGYTF

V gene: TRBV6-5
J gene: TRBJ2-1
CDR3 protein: CASKNGLSSYNEQFF

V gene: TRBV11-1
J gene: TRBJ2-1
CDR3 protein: CASSLREWLGLAGVHEQFF

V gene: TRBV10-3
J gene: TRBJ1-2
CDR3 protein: CAGQGGTGYGYTF

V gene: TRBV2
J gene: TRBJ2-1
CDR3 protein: CATLGNSPFSYNEQFF

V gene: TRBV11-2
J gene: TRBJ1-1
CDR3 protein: CASSLGIYRGGGRTEAFF

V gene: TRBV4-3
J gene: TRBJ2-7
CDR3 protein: CASSQELGESYEQYF

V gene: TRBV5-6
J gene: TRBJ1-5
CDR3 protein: CASSRQGSNQPQHF

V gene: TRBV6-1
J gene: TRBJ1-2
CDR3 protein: CASRESGEGYGYTF

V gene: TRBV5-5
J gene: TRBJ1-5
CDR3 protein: CASSLLGVSEPQHF

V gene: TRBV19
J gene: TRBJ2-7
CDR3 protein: CASSTGLSSYEQYF

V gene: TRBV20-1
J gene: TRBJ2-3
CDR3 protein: CSVSAWTSGGMDTQYF

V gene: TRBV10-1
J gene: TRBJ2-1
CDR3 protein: CASSPGLAGGSNEQFF

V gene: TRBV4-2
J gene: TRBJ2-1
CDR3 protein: CASSPLSSDPTIEQFF

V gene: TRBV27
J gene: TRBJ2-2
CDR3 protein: CASSLFLTPGKGTGELFF

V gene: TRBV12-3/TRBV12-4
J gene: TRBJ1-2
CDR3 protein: CASSAGPTYGYTF

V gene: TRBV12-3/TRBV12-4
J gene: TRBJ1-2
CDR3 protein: CASSLRGVNYGYTF

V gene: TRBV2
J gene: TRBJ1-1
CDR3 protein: CASSESSGVGEAFF

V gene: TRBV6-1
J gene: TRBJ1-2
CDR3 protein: CASSGSVDGYTF

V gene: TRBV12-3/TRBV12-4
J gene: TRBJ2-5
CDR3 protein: CASSFAGWETQYF

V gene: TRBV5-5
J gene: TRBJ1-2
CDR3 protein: CASSPFRQGDGYTF

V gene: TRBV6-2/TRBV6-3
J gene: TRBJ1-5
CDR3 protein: CASSRVAGNSNQPQHF